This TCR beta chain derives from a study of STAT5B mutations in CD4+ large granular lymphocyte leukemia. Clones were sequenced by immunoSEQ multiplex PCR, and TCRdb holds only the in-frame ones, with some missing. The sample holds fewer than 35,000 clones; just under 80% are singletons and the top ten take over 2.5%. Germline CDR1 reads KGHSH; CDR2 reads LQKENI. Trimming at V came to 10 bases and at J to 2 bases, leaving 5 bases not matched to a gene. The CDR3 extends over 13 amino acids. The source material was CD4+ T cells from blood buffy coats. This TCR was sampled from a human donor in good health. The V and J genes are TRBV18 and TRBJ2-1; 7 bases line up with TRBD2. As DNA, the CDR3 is TGTGCCACCCAGGCGGGAGCCTACAATGAGCAGTTCTTC. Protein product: CATQAGAYNEQFF.